This T cell receptor (beta chain) was identified during a study of cytomegalovirus exposure and HLA in healthy donors. PCR used 60 Vbeta primers and 13 Jbeta primers. The repertoire was sequenced with immunoSEQ multiplex PCR; TCRdb's copy has only in-frame clones and lacks some. The sample has 180,000 or so clones, over 75% seen once; the top ten hold 1.5% to 2%. General study results and limits: Relative to equally common others, HLA-associated TCR beta chains showed greater clonal expansion in a later analysis. CMV serostatus was the sole immune exposure information available. In an earlier analysis, most TCR beta V segments were productive about 87% or about 30% of the time. Confirmation was obtained in vitro that a few CMV-associated chains are specific for CMV antigens.

The CDR3 length is 13 residues. Germline assignment: CDR1 MNHNY and CDR2 SVGAGI (reference sequence). The V and J ends lost 2 bases and 0 bases respectively, with 4 bases between them. On this clone itself: Its specificity is not known.

The TCR was taken from a woman in her twenties or thirties in good health and CMV-seronegative. J is TRBJ1-1 and V is TRBV6-6; D is unclear. Material: PBMCs. CDR3 nucleotides: TGTGCCAGCAGTTACCTCTTGAACACTGAAGCTTTCTTT. Translating it yields CASSYLLNTEAFF.